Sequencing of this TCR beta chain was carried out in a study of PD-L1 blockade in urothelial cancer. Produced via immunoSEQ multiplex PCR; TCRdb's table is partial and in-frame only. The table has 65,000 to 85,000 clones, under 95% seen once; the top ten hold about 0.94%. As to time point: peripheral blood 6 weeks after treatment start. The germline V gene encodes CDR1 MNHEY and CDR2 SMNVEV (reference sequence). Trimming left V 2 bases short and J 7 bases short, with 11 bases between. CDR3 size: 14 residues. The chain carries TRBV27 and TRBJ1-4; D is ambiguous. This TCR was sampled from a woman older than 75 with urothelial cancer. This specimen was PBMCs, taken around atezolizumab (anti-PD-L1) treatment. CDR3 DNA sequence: TGTGCCAGCAGTTTAAGTATAGTCGGTGAAAAACTGTTTTTT. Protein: CASSLSIVGEKLFF. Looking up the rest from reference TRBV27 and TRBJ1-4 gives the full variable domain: EAQVTQNPRYLITVTGKKLTVTCSQNMNHEYMSWYRQDPGLGLRQIYYSMNVEVTDKGDVPEGYKVSRKEKRNFPLILESPSPNQTSLYFCASSLSIVGEKLFFGSGTQLSVL.